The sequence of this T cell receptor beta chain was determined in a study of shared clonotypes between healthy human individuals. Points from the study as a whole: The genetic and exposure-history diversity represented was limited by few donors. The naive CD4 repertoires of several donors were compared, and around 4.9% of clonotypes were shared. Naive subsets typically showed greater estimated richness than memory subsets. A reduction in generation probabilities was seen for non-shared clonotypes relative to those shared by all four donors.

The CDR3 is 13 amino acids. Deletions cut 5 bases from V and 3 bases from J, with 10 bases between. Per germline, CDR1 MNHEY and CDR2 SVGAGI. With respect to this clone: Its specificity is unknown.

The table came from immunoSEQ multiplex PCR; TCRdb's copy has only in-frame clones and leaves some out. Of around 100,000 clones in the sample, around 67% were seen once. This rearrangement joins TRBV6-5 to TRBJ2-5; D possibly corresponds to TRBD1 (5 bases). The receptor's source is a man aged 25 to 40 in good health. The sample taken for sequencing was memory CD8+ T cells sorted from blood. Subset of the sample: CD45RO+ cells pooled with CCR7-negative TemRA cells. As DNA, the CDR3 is TGTGCCAGCAGTCGACAGACGGAAGAGACCCAGTACTTC. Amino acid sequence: CASSRQTEETQYF.